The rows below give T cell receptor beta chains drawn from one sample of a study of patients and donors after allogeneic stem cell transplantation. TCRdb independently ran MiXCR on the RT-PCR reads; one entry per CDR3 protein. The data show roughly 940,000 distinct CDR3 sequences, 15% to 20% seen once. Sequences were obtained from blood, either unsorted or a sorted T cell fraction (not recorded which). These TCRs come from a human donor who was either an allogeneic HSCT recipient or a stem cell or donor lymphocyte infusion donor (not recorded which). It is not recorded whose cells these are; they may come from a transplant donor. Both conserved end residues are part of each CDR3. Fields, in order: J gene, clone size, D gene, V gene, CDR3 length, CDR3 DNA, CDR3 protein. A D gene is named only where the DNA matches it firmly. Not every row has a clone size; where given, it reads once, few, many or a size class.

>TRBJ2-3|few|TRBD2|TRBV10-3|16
TGTGCCATCAGTGAGCCACAAGCGGGAGAGGCAGATACGCAGTATTTT
CAISEPQAGEADTQYF
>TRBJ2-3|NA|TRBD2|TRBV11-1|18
TGTGCCAGCAGCTTAGATGGACTAGCGGGAAGAAGCACAGATACGCAGTATTTT
CASSLDGLAGRSTDTQYF
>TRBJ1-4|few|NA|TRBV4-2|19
TGTGCCAGCAGCCAAGATCTGAAGGGAGGAGGGACAACTAATGAAAAACTGTTTTTT
CASSQDLKGGGTTNEKLFF
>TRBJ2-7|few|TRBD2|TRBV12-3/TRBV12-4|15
TGTGCCAGCAGTCCGGGGACTAGCGGGGGGGGAGAGCAGTACTTC
CASSPGTSGGGEQYF
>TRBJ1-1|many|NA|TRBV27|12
TGTGCCAGCAGTACGCCAACAGGGTCAGCTTTCTTT
CASSTPTGSAFF
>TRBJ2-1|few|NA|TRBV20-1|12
TGCAGTGCTAGAGAACTCCCCAGGGAGCAGTTCTTC
CSARELPREQFF
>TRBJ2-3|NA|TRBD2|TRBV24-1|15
TGTGCCACCAGTGATGCCGGAGCGGGAGCAGATACGCAGTATTTT
CATSDAGAGADTQYF
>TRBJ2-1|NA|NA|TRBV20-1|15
TGCAGTGCTCCTAAGGGGGGGGTCTCCTACAATGAGCAGTTCTTC
CSAPKGGVSYNEQFF
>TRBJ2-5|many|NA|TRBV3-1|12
TGTGCCAGCAGCCAAGGCGGGGAGACCCAGTACTTC
CASSQGGETQYF
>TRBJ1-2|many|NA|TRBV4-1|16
TGCGCCAGCAGCCAAGATAAGGCGGCATTTAACTATGGCTACACCTTC
CASSQDKAAFNYGYTF
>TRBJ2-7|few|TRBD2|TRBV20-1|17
TGCAGTGCTAGCGAGTGGCATGCGACTAGCGATCCCTACGAGCAGTACTTC
CSASEWHATSDPYEQYF
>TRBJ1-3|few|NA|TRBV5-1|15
TGCGCCAGCAGCTTGGCCGGGAGAGCAGGAAACACCATATATTTT
CASSLAGRAGNTIYF
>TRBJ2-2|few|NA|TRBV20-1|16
TGCAGTGCTAGACGCCCCCGGCCCGGAGACACCGGGGAGCTGTTTTTT
CSARRPRPGDTGELFF
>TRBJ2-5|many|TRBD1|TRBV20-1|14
TGCAGTGCTAGGCCCGGGACAGGGAAAGAGACCCAGTACTTC
CSARPGTGKETQYF
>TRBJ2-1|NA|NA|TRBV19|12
TGTGCCAGCTCTCCTACCGGGACCCAACATTTCTTC
CASSPTGTQHFF
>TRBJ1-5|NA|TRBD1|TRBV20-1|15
TGCAGTGCTCGAATGACAGGGACTAGCAATCAGCCCCAGCATTTT
CSARMTGTSNQPQHF
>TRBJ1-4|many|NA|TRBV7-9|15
TGTGCCAGCAGCTTAGCGGAGGGTGCTAATGAAAAACTGTTTTTT
CASSLAEGANEKLFF
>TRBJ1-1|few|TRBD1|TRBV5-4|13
TGTGCCAGCAGGGGACAGGGGGACACTGAAGCTTTCTTT
CASRGQGDTEAFF
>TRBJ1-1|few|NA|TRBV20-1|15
TGCAGTGCGACACCCGGGACAAGGTTGGGCACTGAAGCTTTCTTT
CSATPGTRLGTEAFF
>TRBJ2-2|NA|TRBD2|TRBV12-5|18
TGTGCTAGTGGTTTGTCACCCGGGGGGGGGATGCTCGCCGGGGAGCTGTTTTTT
CASGLSPGGGMLAGELFF
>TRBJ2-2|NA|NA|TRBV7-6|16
TGTGCCAGCAGCAAGCTGGAAAAGAAGGGGGCCGGGGAGCTGTTTTTT
CASSKLEKKGAGELFF
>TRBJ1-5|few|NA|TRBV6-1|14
TGTGCCAGCAGATCCGGGGAACGGTATCAGCCCCAGCATTTT
CASRSGERYQPQHF
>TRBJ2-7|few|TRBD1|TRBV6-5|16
TGTGCCAGCAGTTACTCGACAGGGCGGCCGGACTACGAGCAGTACTTC
CASSYSTGRPDYEQYF
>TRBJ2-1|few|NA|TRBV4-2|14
TGTGCCAGCAGCCAAGACGGAGAAGGAGATGAGCAGTTCTTC
CASSQDGEGDEQFF
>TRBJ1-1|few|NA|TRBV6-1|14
TGTGCCAGCGGCCAAAAAGGGTATAACCCTGAAGCTTTCTTT
CASGQKGYNPEAFF
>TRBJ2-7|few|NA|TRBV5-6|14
TGTGCCAGCAGCTTAACAGGGTCCTTCTACGAGCAGTACTTC
CASSLTGSFYEQYF
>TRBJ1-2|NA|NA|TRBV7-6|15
TGTGCCAGCAGTCGATCGGGGAAGGGGCGTCGGGGCTACACCTTC
CASSRSGKGRRGYTF
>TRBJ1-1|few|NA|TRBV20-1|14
TGCAGTGCTAGGGGAACTTCACTGAACACTGAAGCTTTCTTT
CSARGTSLNTEAFF
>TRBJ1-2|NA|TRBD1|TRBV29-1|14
TGCAGCGTTACAGCCGGGACAGGGGACTATGGCTACACCTTC
CSVTAGTGDYGYTF
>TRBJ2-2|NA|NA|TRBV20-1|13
TGCAGTGCGGACGGTCCGAACACCGGGGAGCTGTTTTTT
CSADGPNTGELFF